The present T cell receptor beta chain was sequenced within a study of Ad26.COV2.S vaccination and SARS-CoV-2 variants. The overall study: The vaccine Ad26.COV2.S was put into the muscle once, or twice with 56 days between.

Clones were read by immunoSEQ multiplex PCR, and TCRdb kept only the in-frame ones, dropping some. The top ten clones hold about 4.1% of a sample with a few hundred thousand clones, 80% to 95% of them seen once. Study-level results: Non-spike TCR breadth showed similarity between vaccine and placebo recipients.

To note about this clone: Its antigen is unidentified.

Germline V gene lookup returns CDR1 LGHDT and CDR2 YNNKEL (reference sequence). The CDR3 runs 17 residues. Deletions cut 1 base from V and 0 bases from J, with 13 bases between. As for treatment: roughly 20 received Ad26.COV2.S at low or high dose, single or two shots; about five received placebo; per-sample allocation not given. Samples analyzed were those drawn on day 63 after the first vaccine or placebo injection. The sample was peripheral blood, taken in a trial of Ad26.COV2.S vaccine versus placebo. The chain links TRBV3-1 (or the pseudogene TRBV3-2) to TRBJ2-4; D is unclear. The clonotype originates from a person aged 18-65 years who received the Ad26.COV2.S COVID-19 vaccine or a placebo. The CDR3, as DNA: TGTGCCAGCAGCCAAGTTCAGGCGTTCGGAGCCAAAAACATTCAGTACTTC. Its protein is CASSQVQAFGAKNIQYF.